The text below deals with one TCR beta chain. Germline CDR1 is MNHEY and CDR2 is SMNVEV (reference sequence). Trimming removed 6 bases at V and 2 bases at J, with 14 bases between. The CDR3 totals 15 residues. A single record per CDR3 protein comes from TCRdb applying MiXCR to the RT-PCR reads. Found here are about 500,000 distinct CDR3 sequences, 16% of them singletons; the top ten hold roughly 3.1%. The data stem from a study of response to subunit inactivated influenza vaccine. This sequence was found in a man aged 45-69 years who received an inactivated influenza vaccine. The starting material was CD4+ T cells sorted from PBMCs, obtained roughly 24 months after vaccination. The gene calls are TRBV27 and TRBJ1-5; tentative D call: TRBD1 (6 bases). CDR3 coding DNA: TGTGCCAGCAGGCGTCTACAGGGAGGCAATCAGCCCCAGCATTTT. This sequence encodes CASRRLQGGNQPQHF.